This entry describes one T cell receptor (beta chain). The data were taken from a study of blood T cell repertoires in COVID-19. Clones were sequenced by immunoSEQ multiplex PCR, and TCRdb holds only the in-frame ones, with some missing. Of some 320,000 clones listed, approximately 88% are singletons. The CDR3 covers 15 residues. From germline, CDR1 is MDHEN and CDR2 SYDVKM. V lost 2 bases, J lost 0 bases, and 0 bases stayed unmatched. The specimen was peripheral blood. This sequence joins TRBV28 and TRBJ1-1; the match to TRBD1 covers 10 bases. The clonotype comes from a woman in her 30s who had recovered from COVID-19. In DNA form, the CDR3 reads TGTGCCAGCAGTTTAGGGACAGGGGTGAACACTGAAGCTTTCTTT. It translates to CASSLGTGVNTEAFF.